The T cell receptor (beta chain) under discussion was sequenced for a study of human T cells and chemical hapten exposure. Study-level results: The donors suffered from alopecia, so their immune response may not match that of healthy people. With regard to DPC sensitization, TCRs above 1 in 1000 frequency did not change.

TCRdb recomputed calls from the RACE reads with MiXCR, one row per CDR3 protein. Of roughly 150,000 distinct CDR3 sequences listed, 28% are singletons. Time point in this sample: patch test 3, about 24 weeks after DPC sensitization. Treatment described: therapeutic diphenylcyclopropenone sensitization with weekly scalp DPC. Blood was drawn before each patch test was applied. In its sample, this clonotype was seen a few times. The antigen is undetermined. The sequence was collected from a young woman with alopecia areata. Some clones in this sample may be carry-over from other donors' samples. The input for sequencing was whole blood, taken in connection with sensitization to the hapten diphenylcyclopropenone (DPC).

CDR3 coding DNA: TGTGCCAGCAGACAGACAGGGAGAGAAACAGATACGCAGTATTTT. Translating gives CASRQTGRETDTQYF. This rearrangement joins TRBV7-9 to TRBJ2-3; 7 bases agree with TRBD1. The CDR3 is 15 residues long. The V and J ends lost 6 bases and 3 bases, in that order; junction bases with no gene match: 9. Germline V gene sequence: CDR1 SEHNR, CDR2 FQNEAQ (reference sequence).